These 18 T cell receptor beta chains share one sample of origin, sequenced in a study of beta chain features in type 1 diabetes. Every isolated RNA sample was fully reverse transcribed, so sequencing captured expressed TCRB transcripts. TCRdb's copy holds only in-frame clones and misses some; the assay was immunoSEQ multiplex PCR. The sample contains 200,000 to 300,000 clones, roughly 13% of which appear only once. Sequencing input: naive CD4+ T cells from blood. Source of these receptors: a woman aged 40 to 50 in good health.

The rearrangement uses TRBV29-1 and TRBJ2-7; possibly TRBD1 for D (6 bases). From germline, CDR1 is SQVTM and CDR2 ANQGSEA. Trimming pared 6 bases from V and 6 bases from J, leaving 21 bases between. CDR3 length: 14 amino acids. CDR3 loop: CSVGETGIRSEQYF. For the CDR3, the DNA is TGCAGCGTAGGAGAAACAGGGATCAGGAGCGAGCAGTACTTC.

A few counts support this clone. This chain connects TRBV6-1 to TRBJ1-6; D is perhaps TRBD1 (6 bases). Germline-derived CDR1 and CDR2 are MNHNS and SASEGT. There are 15 residues in the CDR3. Trimming shortened V by 4 bases and J by 5 bases, and 12 bases separated the two germline ends. In DNA form, the CDR3 reads TGTGCCAGCAGTGGCCCCCAGGGGAATAATTCACCCCTCCACTTT. This sequence encodes CASSGPQGNNSPLHF.

The chain carries TRBV4-3 and TRBJ2-3, with 14 bases aligning to TRBD2. This CDR3 spans 18 amino acids. Germline CDR1 and CDR2: LGHNA and YSLEER. The V gene end was trimmed by 1 base and the J gene end by 6 bases; junction bases not matched to a gene: 9. This chain's CDR3 is CASSQAWTSGGPGDTQYF. CDR3 in DNA: TGCGCCAGCAGCCAAGCCTGGACTAGCGGGGGGCCGGGGGATACGCAGTATTTT.

This clone turned up a few times. The chain joins TRBV6-5 to TRBJ2-5; a possible D gene is TRBD1 (5 bases). Germline CDR1 reads MNHEY; CDR2 reads SVGAGI. The CDR3 runs 14 residues. The germline V and J ends were trimmed by 5 bases and 4 bases, with 14 bases remaining between them. The CDR3 loop is CASSATTGGETQYF. The CDR3 nucleotides read TGTGCCAGCAGTGCGACAACAGGCGGAGAGACCCAGTACTTC.

This clone was found once. This chain links TRBV6-4 with TRBJ2-1; 10 bases match TRBD2. J lost 3 bases, V lost 6 bases, and 5 bases had no gene match. In germline, CDR1 is MRHNA, CDR2 SNTAGT. The CDR3 sequence is 15 residues long. The CDR3 loop reads CASSLLAGHYNEQFF. For the CDR3, the DNA is TGTGCCAGCAGCCTACTAGCGGGGCACTACAATGAGCAGTTCTTC.

CDR3 sequence (DNA): TGCAGCGTATCCGGACGGACAGCGGCCTACGAGCAGTACTTC. It yields the protein CSVSGRTAAYEQYF. The rearrangement uses TRBV29-1 and TRBJ2-7; tentative D call: TRBD1 (6 bases). The CDR3 extends over 14 amino acids. Germline values: CDR1 SQVTM, CDR2 ANQGSEA. With 6 bases removed from V and 2 bases from J, the gap between germline ends came to 17 bases.

The genes are TRBV5-4 and TRBJ1-1; D unresolved. Germline CDR1 and CDR2: SGHNT and YYREEE (reference sequence). This CDR3 has 12 amino acids. The ends were cut back, 4 bases at V and 7 bases at J, with 11 bases in the middle. The chain's CDR3 is CASSAPSIEAFF. CDR3 coding DNA: TGTGCCAGCAGCGCGCCGTCCATTGAAGCTTTCTTT.

This clone was counted a few times. The chain links TRBV7-2 to TRBJ1-2; 10 nucleotides match TRBD1. This CDR3 has 15 amino acids. With 4 bases clipped from V and 7 bases from J, the junction kept 9 bases outside the gene matches. From germline, CDR1 is SGHTA and CDR2 FQGNSA. The CDR3 DNA reads as TGTGCCAGCAGCTCCTCGGGACAGGGGTCCTTTGGCTACACCTTC. Its protein is CASSSSGQGSFGYTF.

The chain links TRBV7-9 to TRBJ1-1, with D perhaps matching TRBD1 (6 bases). Trimming took 5 bases from V and 1 from J, leaving 14 bases between them. The length of the CDR3 is 15 residues. CDR1 and CDR2 (germline): SEHNR, FQNEAQ (reference sequence). CDR3 sequence: CASSPYTGTNTEAFF. CDR3 coding DNA: TGTGCCAGCAGCCCATATACAGGGACGAACACTGAAGCTTTCTTT.

This chain uses TRBV5-4 with TRBJ2-7; TRBD1 is a possible D gene (6 bases). CDR3 length: 16 amino acids. Germline V gene data show CDR1 as SGHNT and CDR2 as YYREEE (reference sequence). V dropped 4 bases and J dropped 0 bases, with 17 bases sitting between them. CDR3 sequence: CASSPMFTGSSYEQYF. For the CDR3, the DNA is TGTGCCAGCAGCCCTATGTTCACAGGGAGCTCCTACGAGCAGTACTTC.

This clone has just a few counts. V gene TRBV7-8 combines with J gene TRBJ1-2, with D uncertain. Trimming took off 1 base at V and 1 base at J, with 10 bases between the two ends. CDR3 length equals 15 residues. Germline loops: CDR1 SGHVS, CDR2 FQNEAQ. The CDR3 bases are TGTGCCAGCAGCTTAGGGGCGGGGATTAACTATGGCTACACCTTC. This sequence encodes CASSLGAGINYGYTF.

This clone came up many times. The rearrangement uses TRBV14 and TRBJ2-3; D is ambiguous. The V and J ends lost 4 bases and 10 bases respectively, with 15 bases between them. CDR1 is SGHDN, CDR2 FVKESK, per germline. This CDR3 is built from 13 residues. The CDR3 region has the DNA TGTGCCAGCAGCCCGCTAAGACCGGGTCCGCAGTATTTT. It codes for CASSPLRPGPQYF. The variable domain in full, with the rest retrieved from reference TRBV14 and TRBJ2-3, is EAGVTQFPSHSVIEKGQTVTLRCDPISGHDNLYWYRRVMGKEIKFLLHFVKESKQDESGMPNNRFLAERTGGTYSTLKVQPAELEDSGVYFCASSPLRPGPQYFGPGTRLTVL.

The rearrangement uses TRBV10-3 and TRBJ1-1, with 8 bases aligning to TRBD1. This CDR3 has 15 residues. Germline loops: CDR1 ENHRY, CDR2 SYGVKD. V trimming: 1 base; J trimming: 7 bases; junction bases outside the gene matches: 8. Here the CDR3 reads CAISEFRGRNSEAFF. For the CDR3, the DNA is TGTGCCATCAGTGAGTTCAGGGGGCGAAATAGTGAAGCTTTCTTT.

The chain joins TRBV18 to TRBJ1-2, with D perhaps TRBD1 (5 bases). The germline V and J ends were trimmed by 1 base and 0 bases, with 9 bases remaining between them. The CDR3 has 15 amino acids. The germline V gene encodes CDR1 KGHSH and CDR2 LQKENI. The CDR3 sequence: CASSPQGQSNYGYTF. The DNA for the CDR3 is TGTGCCAGCTCACCACAAGGACAATCTAACTATGGCTACACCTTC.

A few counts support this clone. The V gene is TRBV28, the J gene TRBJ2-3; 8 bases agree with TRBD2. J lost 1 base, V lost 4 bases, and 13 bases had no gene match. The CDR3 is 18 residues long. Germline lookup yields CDR1 MDHEN and CDR2 SYDVKM. The CDR3 sequence is CASSSPAVSGEGTDTQYF. In DNA, the CDR3 is TGTGCCAGCAGTTCCCCCGCGGTTAGCGGGGAGGGCACAGATACGCAGTATTTT.

This clone was detected only a few times. The rearrangement links TRBV5-4 to TRBJ2-1; D is possibly TRBD2 (7 bases). Trimming took off 4 bases at V and 12 bases at J, with 20 bases between the two ends. The germline V gene encodes CDR1 SGHNT and CDR2 YYREEE (reference sequence). The CDR3 extends over 14 amino acids. CDR3 loop: CASSPASGGGGQFF. The CDR3, as DNA: TGTGCCAGCAGCCCCGCTAGCGGAGGGGGTGGGCAGTTCTTC.

The chain uses TRBV6-5 and TRBJ1-5; TRBD1 agrees at 8 bases. V lost 8 bases, J lost 5 bases, and 5 bases stayed unmatched. CDR1 MNHEY and CDR2 SVGAGI come from the germline V gene. The CDR3 totals 13 residues. The DNA for the CDR3 is TGTGCCAGCGGACAGGGAGGGCATCAGCCCCAGCATTTT. Translating gives CASGQGGHQPQHF.

This clone showed up just a few times. The chain employs TRBV5-6 and TRBJ2-2, with D tentatively TRBD1 (6 bases). V was pared by 0 bases and J by 1 base, with 10 bases between. Germline V gene data show CDR1 as SGHDT and CDR2 as YYEEEE. This CDR3 is 16 amino acids long. The CDR3 region has the DNA TGTGCCAGCAGCTTGGGGGGGCGGATGAACACCGGGGAGCTGTTTTTT. The encoded protein is CASSLGGRMNTGELFF.